This T cell receptor (beta chain) is from a study of cytomegalovirus exposure and HLA in healthy donors. 60 Vbeta and 13 Jbeta primers were used in PCR. Clones were sequenced by immunoSEQ multiplex PCR, and TCRdb holds only the in-frame ones, with some missing. The top ten hold 1.5% to 2% of the sample, which has about 140,000 clones, about three quarters seen once. V lost 5 bases and J lost 1; bases outside the gene matches: 3. Looked up from germline, CDR1 is MNHEY and CDR2 is SMNVEV (reference sequence). CDR3 length equals 15 residues. This sequence was found in a woman under 40 in good health and CMV-seronegative. The material sequenced was PBMCs. The chain combines TRBV27 with TRBJ2-4; 9 nucleotides agree with TRBD1. The CDR3 is CASSRDRDAKNIQYF. The CDR3 nucleotides read TGTGCCAGCAGTCGGGACAGGGACGCCAAAAACATTCAGTACTTC.